The 9 T cell receptor beta chains reported below all come from one sample, sequenced in a study of blood T cells in healthy people across ages. A second roughly 6 to 12 cycle PCR used barcoded and J-beta primers. Each CDR3 protein gets one entry after TCRdb re-called the 5' RACE reads with MiXCR. The sample lists over 700,000 distinct CDR3 sequences, approximately 25% occurring once. The sample was also reused in another study, on T cells of mothers and their children.

Material: blood. These receptors were obtained from a boy aged 5-17 years in good health.

The rearrangement uses TRBV20-1 and TRBJ2-1; no definite D call. The CDR3 has 16 amino acids. Germline V gives CDR1 DFQATT, CDR2 SNEGSKA (reference sequence). V was clipped by 0 bases and J by 0 bases, with 12 bases between them. Here the CDR3 reads CSARDRLRSSYNEQFF. The CDR3 DNA reads TGCAGTGCTAGAGATCGTCTCAGGAGCTCCTACAATGAGCAGTTCTTC.

This clonotype was found a few times. The rearrangement links TRBV2 to TRBJ2-3; 7 positions agree with TRBD2. Germline CDR1 and CDR2: SNHLY and FYNNEI. The CDR3 consists of 19 residues. Unmatched junction bases numbered 21, after V lost 6 bases and J lost 3 bases. This chain's CDR3 is CASRPDSLAAGAGTDTQYF. The CDR3 coding sequence is TGTGCCAGCAGACCCGATAGCCTTGCGGCGGGAGCAGGGACAGATACGCAGTATTTT. Complete variable domain (other parts from reference TRBV2 and TRBJ2-3): EPEVTQTPSHQVTQMGQEVILRCVPISNHLYFYWYRQILGQKVEFLVSFYNNEISEKSEIFDDQFSVERPDGSNFTLKIRSTKLEDSAMYFCASRPDSLAAGAGTDTQYFGPGTRLTVL.

This clonotype was counted between two and nine times. The V gene is TRBV29-1, the J gene TRBJ1-1; TRBD1 aligns across 8 bases. The V and J ends lost 7 bases and 1 base, in that order; junction bases with no gene match: 5. CDR1 is SQVTM and CDR2 is ANQGSEA in the germline V gene. The length of the CDR3 is 13 residues. In nucleotides, the CDR3 is TGCAGCGGTCACAGGGGGAGGAACACTGAAGCTTTCTTT. This sequence encodes CSGHRGRNTEAFF.

The V call is TRBV12-5, the J call TRBJ2-1; the D is unclear. CDR1 and CDR2 from the germline V gene are LGHNT and FRNRAP. Trimming shortened V by 1 base and J by 6 bases, and 10 bases separated the two germline ends. The CDR3 length is 14 residues. CDR3 sequence: CASGLGRLFNEQFF. In DNA, the CDR3 is TGTGCTAGTGGTTTGGGCAGGCTATTCAATGAGCAGTTCTTC.

This clonotype was detected a few times. The chain employs TRBV7-9 and TRBJ2-1; 7 bases line up with TRBD1. The CDR3 is 15 residues long. Trimming took 5 bases from V and 3 from J; bases not matched to a gene: 7. The germline CDR1 and CDR2 sequences are SEHNR and FQNEAQ (reference sequence). The chain's CDR3 is CASSAAQGIYNEQFF. DNA for the CDR3: TGTGCCAGCAGCGCCGCACAGGGGATCTACAATGAGCAGTTCTTC.

A few counts support this clonotype. CDR3 in DNA: TGCAGCGTTGAACAAGACAGGGCCGAGCAGTACTTC. Protein product: CSVEQDRAEQYF. The V and J genes are TRBV29-1 and TRBJ2-7, with TRBD1 matching 7 bases. There are 12 residues in the CDR3. Germline loops: CDR1 SQVTM, CDR2 ANQGSEA. V dropped 2 bases and J dropped 6; count of bases not matched to a gene: 4.

This rearrangement joins TRBV12-3 or TRBV12-4 to TRBJ2-1; D gene uncertain. There are 12 residues in the CDR3. With 4 bases removed from V and 6 bases from J, the gap between germline ends came to 7 bases. The CDR3 sequence: CASSSIGNEQFF. CDR3 nucleotides: TGTGCCAGCAGTTCCATAGGCAATGAGCAGTTCTTC.

This chain links TRBV5-6 with TRBJ2-5; D remains unclear. The end of the DNA is better explained by TRBJ2-7, so the J call may be wrong. Germline V lookup: CDR1 SGHDT, CDR2 YYEEEE. The CDR3 runs to 12 residues. CDR3 loop: CASSLEGREQYF. CDR3 coding DNA: TGTGCCAGCAGCTTGGAGGGTCGCGAGCAGTACTTC.

This clonotype was seen a few times. The V call is TRBV11-1, the J call TRBJ2-5; 7 nucleotides line up with TRBD1. V lost 5 bases, J lost 1 base, and 22 bases stayed unmatched. This CDR3 has 20 residues. The germline gives CDR1 SGHAT, CDR2 FQDESV (reference sequence). CDR3 coding DNA: TGTGCCAGCAGCCCCCAAATTAGTGGCACAGGGGAAACCGTCCAAGAGACCCAGTACTTC. Encoded protein: CASSPQISGTGETVQETQYF.